These 15 T cell receptor beta chains were all obtained from the same sample, sequenced in a study. A single record per CDR3 protein comes from TCRdb applying MiXCR to the 5' RACE reads. The sample lists tens of thousands of distinct CDR3 sequences, 30% occurring once. The sequenced sample consisted of tumor-infiltrating naive CD4+ T cells sorted from the breast tumor. Subset in this sample: naive CD4+ T cells, CD4+CD45RA+CD25-. The receptors shown here come from a female donor with breast cancer.

A word on this clonotype: In this CDR3 the conserved last residue, phenylalanine or tryptophan, is missing, so a read error is likely. The chain links TRBV20-1 to TRBJ2-1; 10 nucleotides line up with TRBD1. Trimming cost V 2 bases and J 12 bases; bases outside gene matches: 16. The CDR3 is 16 amino acids. CDR1 DFQATT and CDR2 SNEGSKA come from the germline V gene (reference sequence). The CDR3 region is CSARTPGQGPVSGQFS. In DNA, the CDR3 is TGCAGTGCTAGAACCCCGGGACAGGGGCCCGTAAGTGGGCAGTTCTCC.

The genes are TRBV5-1 and TRBJ1-1; 8 bases line up with TRBD1. This CDR3 has 14 residues. Germline V gene data show CDR1 as SGHRS and CDR2 as YFSETQ. V shed 4 bases, J shed 0 bases, and the junction held 2 bases outside the gene matches. Here the CDR3 DNA reads TGCGCCAGCAGCCGGACAGGGCTGAACACTGAAGCTTTCTTT. Translation gives CASSRTGLNTEAFF.

This clonotype was detected ten times or more. The rearrangement links TRBV20-1 to TRBJ1-6; the match to TRBD1 covers 11 bases. This CDR3 has 14 amino acids. Germline lookup yields CDR1 DFQATT and CDR2 SNEGSKA (reference sequence). V lost 5 bases and J lost 7; bases outside the gene matches: 4. As DNA, the CDR3 is TGCAGTGCTCCCCGGGACAGGGGGAATTCACCCCTCCACTTT. It yields the protein CSAPRDRGNSPLHF.

On this clonotype: Being one base from a much bigger clone, this may be a read error. The V and J genes are TRBV6-5 and TRBJ1-2, with D possibly TRBD1 on 5 matching bases. Germline V CDR1 and CDR2: MNHEY, SVGAGI. This CDR3 has 15 residues. This chain's CDR3 is CASSYSSGWKRGCTF. CDR3 nucleotides: TGTGCCAGCAGTTACTCGTCAGGGTGGAAAAGAGGCTGCACCTTC.

This clonotype was counted a few times. The rearrangement links TRBV20-1 to TRBJ2-7; 9 bases are shared with TRBD1. CDR3 length equals 14 residues. Germline V lookup: CDR1 DFQATT, CDR2 SNEGSKA (reference sequence). After removal of 4 bases from V and 4 bases from J, the junction contained 8 bases not matched to a gene. For the CDR3, the DNA is TGCAGTGCTACCCAAGACAGGGGGAGGTACGAGCAGTACTTC. It yields the protein CSATQDRGRYEQYF.

The chain couples TRBV10-1 to TRBJ2-5; no clear D. V lost 11 bases to trimming and J lost 5 bases, with 12 bases between them. The CDR3 runs 11 residues. In germline, CDR1 is WNHNN, CDR2 SYGVQD (reference sequence). The CDR3 nucleotides read TGCGCCCTCCTAGGTGGCGAGACCCAGTACTTC. Its translation: CALLGGETQYF.

In its sample, this clonotype ranks as medium-sized (0.01 to 0.1%). V is TRBV5-1 and J is TRBJ1-2, with 7 bases lining up with TRBD1. V shed 3 bases, J shed 0 bases, and the junction held 2 bases outside the gene matches. Germline values: CDR1 SGHRS, CDR2 YFSETQ. The CDR3 is 14 residues long. The CDR3 is CASSWDSPNYGYTF. In nucleotides, the CDR3 is TGCGCCAGCAGCTGGGACAGCCCTAACTATGGCTACACCTTC.

This chain links TRBV7-8 with TRBJ1-1; D possibly corresponds to TRBD1 (5 bases). The CDR3 runs to 15 residues. Trimming stripped 5 bases from V and 8 bases from J, with 21 bases between. Germline V lookup: CDR1 SGHVS, CDR2 FQNEAQ. The CDR3 sequence is CASSLLAGAGDEAFF. CDR3 in DNA: TGTGCCAGCAGCCTTCTCGCGGGAGCGGGGGACGAAGCTTTCTTT.

This clonotype was counted a few times. A much larger clone lies one base from this, so it may be a read error. This chain links TRBV20-1 with TRBJ2-7; TRBD1 matches at 8 bases. The germline V gene has CDR1 DFQATT and CDR2 SNEGSKA (reference sequence). The CDR3 sequence is 15 residues long. CDR3 loop: CGASRQTGAAYEQYF. CDR3 in DNA: TGCGGTGCTAGCAGGCAGACAGGGGCGGCCTACGAGCAGTACTTC.

The chain has TRBV27 and TRBJ1-2; D is ambiguous. The germline V gene has CDR1 MNHEY and CDR2 SMNVEV (reference sequence). This CDR3 is built from 16 residues. V gave up 2 bases and J gave up 5 bases, with 18 bases separating them. CDR3 sequence (DNA): TGTGCCAGCAGTTTAACGTCGGGTACTGCTTGGTATGGCTACACCTTC. The encoded protein is CASSLTSGTAWYGYTF.

This clonotype was picked up a small number of times. The V call is TRBV27, the J call TRBJ2-2; the D is unclear. The CDR3 has 12 amino acids. The ends were cut back, 3 bases at V and 3 bases at J, with 2 bases in the middle. In germline, CDR1 is MNHEY, CDR2 SMNVEV (reference sequence). CDR3 coding DNA: TGTGCCAGCAGTTTTCACACCGGGGAGCTGTTTTTT. It specifies CASSFHTGELFF.

CDR3 bases: TGTGCCAGCAGCGCCCGGACTAGCGGGAATCGCGAGCAGTACTTC. Translation gives CASSARTSGNREQYF. The rearrangement uses TRBV5-4 and TRBJ2-7; 12 positions match TRBD2. Trimming at V came to 4 bases and at J to 6 bases, leaving 8 bases not matched to a gene. This CDR3 is 15 amino acids long. Germline V gives CDR1 SGHNT, CDR2 YYREEE (reference sequence).

The chain employs TRBV28 and TRBJ1-2; D unclear. The CDR3 has 12 residues. V was shortened by 6 bases and J by 6 bases, with 11 bases between the two germline ends. Germline CDR1 and CDR2: MDHEN and SYDVKM. This CDR3 reads CASSLPGNGYTF. For the CDR3, the DNA is TGTGCCAGCAGCCTACCCGGCAATGGCTACACCTTC.

This clonotype was seen at least ten times. The V gene is TRBV4-2, the J gene TRBJ2-1, with TRBD2 identical over 15 bases. Germline CDR1 LGHNA, CDR2 YNFKEQ. Unmatched junction bases numbered 8, after V lost 3 bases and J lost 8 bases. This CDR3 spans 17 amino acids. The CDR3 spells CASSHTPGLAGGDEQFF. CDR3 DNA sequence: TGTGCCAGCAGCCATACTCCCGGACTAGCGGGAGGGGATGAGCAGTTCTTC.

The chain recombines TRBV27 with TRBJ2-7; possible D gene TRBD1, 6 bases. The CDR3 consists of 14 residues. Germline V lookup: CDR1 MNHEY, CDR2 SMNVEV (reference sequence). The V end was cut by 1 base, the J end by 1 base, with 8 bases between. The CDR3 sequence is CASSLFQGSYEQYF. As DNA, the CDR3 is TGTGCCAGCAGTTTATTCCAGGGGTCCTACGAGCAGTACTTC.